This TCR beta chain was captured by sequencing in a study of T cell repertoires in cytomegalovirus infection. Whole-study context: An indication of both CMV infection and matching HLA type came from public TCR beta signatures.

General study findings and limits: HLA-C-restricted CMV-specific TCR beta clonotypes prevailed in the ex vivo response. Totalled public TCR beta family frequency picked out people who carried CMV plus the relevant HLA.

TCRdb re-analysed the reads in MiXCR, keeping a single row per CDR3 protein. This sample has roughly 280,000 distinct CDR3 sequences, with 9.1% found just once. In this sample, this clonotype turned up many times. Its target is unknown. What was sequenced was PBMCs. The source of this sequence is a human donor in good health (CMV status not recorded). Some clones in this sample may be carry-over from other donors' samples.

The CDR3 region is CASRPSGRDGETQYF. CDR3 nucleotide sequence: TGTGCCAGCAGACCTTCCGGGAGGGATGGTGAGACCCAGTACTTC. The rearrangement joins TRBV7-2 to TRBJ2-5; TRBD2 matches 8 bases. CDR1 is SGHTA and CDR2 is FQGNSA in the germline V gene. V was pared by 6 bases and J by 5 bases, with 11 bases of the junction left unmatched. This CDR3 has 15 residues.